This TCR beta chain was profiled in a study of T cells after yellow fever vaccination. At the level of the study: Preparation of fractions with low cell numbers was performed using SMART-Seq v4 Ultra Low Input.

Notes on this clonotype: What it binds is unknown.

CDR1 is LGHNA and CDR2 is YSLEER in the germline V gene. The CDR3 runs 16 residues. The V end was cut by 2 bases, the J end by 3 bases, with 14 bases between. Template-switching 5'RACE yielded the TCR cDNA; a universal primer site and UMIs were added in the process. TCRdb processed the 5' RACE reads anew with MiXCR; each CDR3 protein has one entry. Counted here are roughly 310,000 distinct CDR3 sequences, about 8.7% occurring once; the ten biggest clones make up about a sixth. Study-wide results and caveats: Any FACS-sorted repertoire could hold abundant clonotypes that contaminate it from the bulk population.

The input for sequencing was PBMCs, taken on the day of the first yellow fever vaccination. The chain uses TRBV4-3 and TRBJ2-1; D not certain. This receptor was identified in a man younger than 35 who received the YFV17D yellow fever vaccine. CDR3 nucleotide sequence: TGCGCCAGCAGCCAACCCAGCCGGCCCGGCTACAATGAGCAGTTCTTC. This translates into CASSQPSRPGYNEQFF.